The clone carrying this TCR beta chain showed up just a few times. The antigen remains unidentified. The data originate from a study of blood T cells in healthy people across ages. Study information: T cells yielded about one barcoded beta molecule per two cells through template switching.

Individuals who donated were healthy Caucasians from Russia aged roughly 6 to 100. The CDR3 consists of 18 residues. Germline V gene sequence: CDR1 SNHLY, CDR2 FYNNEI. V shed 5 bases and J 5 bases; nucleotides not matched to a gene: 15. Primed by a sample-barcoded 5' primer and a J-beta primer mix, a second PCR proceeded for 7 to 11 cycles. One entry per CDR3 protein, called by TCRdb with MiXCR from the 5' RACE reads. The sample consists of roughly 1.5 million distinct CDR3 sequences, around 40% of them appearing once. Study-level results: Diversity was estimated from one million T cells, and these estimates were considered underestimates.

This TCR derives from a woman younger than 30 in good health. What was sequenced was blood. The chain combines TRBV2 with TRBJ1-2; 12 bases agree with TRBD1. CDR3 bases: TGTGCCAGCAGTTCCGGAGGGGGACAGGGGGCGTATTATTATGGCTACACCTTC. Its protein is CASSSGGGQGAYYYGYTF.